The entry below gives a single T cell receptor (beta chain) sequence along with its context. The antigen this receptor binds is unknown. The record has no base qualities; no much larger clone is one base away. Library prep was done by the immunoSEQ multiplex PCR assay. Each sample had 10^5 or so TCR templates assayed by the deep sequencing platform. Genomic DNA extracted from sorted T cells was the material used for TCRbeta CDR3 sequencing. In the authors' own workflow: The R programming language was used for the clonal analysis of the TCRbeta CDR3 data. Comparing unstimulated samples against CFSE-low samples taken after the reaction was how alloreactive CD4+ and CD8+ clones were defined. Regulatory or non-regulatory origin was assigned to alloreactive CD4+ clones by matching of sequences to sorted unstimulated Treg and non-Treg repertoires. TCRdb limited this immuneACCESS table to in-frame rearrangements with V and J called. A share of clones is missing; checked studies link under half to unresolved V genes, and the rest is unexplained. V and J calls and clone size are copied from that table; D and trimming were computed from the DNA. The sample contains approximately 100,000 clones, approximately 91% of them found a single time. Of the sample, roughly 2.7% is held by the ten largest clones.

Taken from cysteine to phenylalanine, the CDR3 has 15 residues. Only the CDR3 region is kept as DNA, spanning 45 bases read in frame from base 1. Trimming costs V 5 bases and J 6 bases, and their ends lie 17 bases apart. Based on the germline V gene, the CDR1 and CDR2 sequences are SGHAT and FQNNGV. This specimen belongs to a study of siplizumab effects on memory and regulatory T cells (dated by TCRdb to between 2019 and 2020). Study-wide context: The effect of the anti-CD2 antibody siplizumab on alloreactive T-cell subsets was examined in allogeneic mixed lymphocyte reactions constructed from human PBMCs. Study-wide conclusions, independent of this receptor: Whether proliferating Tregs from siplizumab cultures were suppressive was not functionally confirmed. In reactions with siplizumab, an average of around 70% of mappable alloreactive CD4+ clones were Treg-derived, compared with 26.9% in control reactions. Siplizumab significantly reduced the cumulative frequency of alloreactive sequences traceable to unstimulated CD4+ memory T cells. Unstimulated naive T cells appeared more diverse than memory T cells, and naive cells seemed to contribute substantially to the alloresponse. For roughly 75-97% of proliferating CD4+ or CD8+ clones, no naive or memory phenotype could be assigned. Sequences below about 10^-5 frequency were poorly captured, so only a minor fraction of alloreactive clones could be mapped to unstimulated subsets.

Sorted unstimulated T cells and proliferating T cells recovered from mixed lymphocyte reactions underwent TCRbeta CDR3 sequencing. Fresh whole blood from more than 9 HLA-typed healthy donors served as the source for isolating PBMCs. Source material: CD4+ T cells sorted from blood. Recombination joined TRBV11-2 with TRBJ2-1; the D element might be TRBD1 or TRBD2, as each aligns at 5 bases. This clonotype was obtained from a human donor in good health. Some clones in this sample may be carry-over from other donors' samples. The nucleotide sequence reads TGTGCCAGCAGCATCCCCCTGGGACGGGGCAATGAGCAGTTCTTC. Translated, it reads CASSIPLGRGNEQFF. Reference TRBV11-2 and TRBJ2-1 genes cover what lies past the CDR3, so the full variable domain is EAGVAQSPRYKIIEKRQSVAFWCNPISGHATLYWYQQILGQGPKLLIQFQNNGVVDDSQLPKDRFSAERLKGVDSTLKIQPAKLEDSAVYLCASSIPLGRGNEQFFGPGTRLTVL.